These T cell receptor beta chains were read from a single sample in a study of control samples from healthy donors and cancer patients. Generated by immunoSEQ multiplex PCR, the TCRdb table keeps only in-frame clones and is missing some. The sample carries 26,000 or so clones, 91% recorded once. The material sequenced was PBMCs. These receptors all come from a man in his forties or fifties with lung cancer. The CDR3 runs from the conserved cysteine through the conserved F or W. The D gene is left open where the match is weak. Not every row has a clone size; where given, it reads once, few, many or a size class.

d_call	clone_size	v_call	j_call	cdr3_aa	cdr3_nt
.	.	TRBV12-3/TRBV12-4	TRBJ1-2	CASSLTTDGYTF	TGTGCCAGCAGTTTAACGACAGATGGCTACACCTTC
.	.	TRBV2	TRBJ1-1	CASMVRGTNTEAFF	TGTGCCAGCATGGTTCGAGGGACGAACACTGAAGCTTTCTTT
.	.	TRBV18	TRBJ2-2	CASSPGRDRTGELFF	TGTGCCAGCTCACCAGGCAGGGATCGTACCGGGGAGCTGTTTTTT
.	.	TRBV3-1/TRBV3-2	TRBJ2-3	CASSQDRGGGHTDTQYF	TGTGCCAGCAGCCAAGATCGAGGCGGGGGCCACACAGATACGCAGTATTTT
.	.	TRBV5-8	TRBJ2-1	CASSLGYFVSSYNEQFF	TGTGCCAGCAGCCTTGGGTACTTCGTAAGCTCCTACAATGAGCAGTTCTTC
.	.	TRBV11-2	TRBJ1-1	CASSPNTEAFF	TGTGCCAGCAGCCCTAACACTGAAGCTTTCTTT
.	.	TRBV10-3	TRBJ2-7	CAISDPGLSSSYEQYF	TGTGCCATCAGTGATCCGGGACTGTCATCCTCCTACGAGCAGTACTTC
.	.	TRBV7-9	TRBJ2-3	CASTEGTSTDTQYF	TGTGCCAGCACCGAGGGTACTAGCACAGATACGCAGTATTTT
.	.	TRBV5-8	TRBJ2-6	CASSFRSRLFSGANVLTF	TGTGCCAGCAGCTTCAGGTCCAGATTATTCTCTGGGGCCAACGTCCTGACTTTC
.	.	TRBV7-6	TRBJ1-6	CASSEGHRSSYNSPLHF	TGTGCCAGCAGCGAGGGACACAGGAGCTCCTATAATTCACCCCTCCACTTT
.	.	TRBV28	TRBJ1-5	CASRLGESNQPQHF	TGTGCCAGCAGGCTGGGGGAAAGCAATCAGCCCCAGCATTTT
.	.	TRBV29-1	TRBJ1-3	CSAQSSGNTIYF	TGCAGCGCGCAGAGCTCTGGAAACACCATATATTTT
TRBD1	.	TRBV27	TRBJ1-2	CASRTGIANYGYTF	TGTGCCAGTAGGACAGGGATTGCTAACTATGGCTACACCTTC
.	.	TRBV5-1	TRBJ1-5	CASSLGAGEGNQPQHF	TGCGCCAGCAGCTTGGGGGCAGGGGAAGGCAATCAGCCCCAGCATTTT
.	.	TRBV27	TRBJ2-7	CASSLYGQNSYEQYF	TGTGCCAGCAGTTTATACGGACAAAACTCCTACGAGCAGTACTTC
.	.	TRBV18	TRBJ2-2	CASSPPNRNGELFF	TGTGCCAGCTCACCCCCCAACCGTAACGGGGAGCTGTTTTTT
TRBD1	.	TRBV6-2/TRBV6-3	TRBJ2-2	CASSIGQGIGELFF	TGTGCCAGCAGTATAGGACAGGGCATCGGGGAGCTGTTTTTT
TRBD1	.	TRBV7-9	TRBJ2-7	CASSRGTGDGGEQYF	TGTGCCAGCAGCCGTGGGACAGGGGATGGAGGGGAGCAGTACTTC
.	.	TRBV30	TRBJ2-3	CAWSRIQDTQYF	TGTGCCTGGAGTCGGATACAAGATACGCAGTATTTT
.	.	TRBV6-5	TRBJ1-2	CASSYSAPADYGYTF	TGTGCCAGCAGTTACTCGGCTCCGGCGGACTATGGCTACACCTTC
.	.	TRBV5-1	TRBJ2-3	CASSLDGTDTQYF	TGCGCCAGCAGCTTGGACGGGACAGATACGCAGTATTTT
.	.	TRBV9	TRBJ2-1	CASSSSGALSYNEQFF	TGTGCCAGCAGCTCCTCAGGGGCCCTGTCCTACAATGAGCAGTTCTTC
.	.	TRBV7-9	TRBJ1-4	CASGVRTTNEKLFF	TGTGCCAGCGGGGTCAGGACAACTAATGAAAAACTGTTTTTT
TRBD2	.	TRBV5-4	TRBJ2-1	CASSDGTSGGAIHEQFF	TGTGCCAGCAGCGACGGGACTAGCGGGGGGGCAATTCATGAGCAGTTCTTC
.	.	TRBV27	TRBJ2-2	CASRGANTGELFF	TGTGCCAGCAGGGGGGCGAACACCGGGGAGCTGTTTTTT
TRBD1	.	TRBV9	TRBJ2-7	CASSVGDSSYEQYF	TGTGCCAGCAGCGTCGGGGACAGCTCCTACGAGCAGTACTTC
TRBD2	.	TRBV6-6	TRBJ2-7	CASRPQLAGSDEQYF	TGTGCCAGCAGGCCTCAACTAGCGGGGAGTGACGAGCAGTACTTC
.	.	TRBV3-1/TRBV3-2	TRBJ1-3	CASSPRGPGNTIYF	TGTGCCAGCAGCCCGCGGGGTCCTGGAAACACCATATATTTT
.	.	TRBV30	TRBJ1-2	CAWSYSNGGNGYTF	TGTGCCTGGAGTTACTCTAATGGGGGGAATGGCTACACCTTC
.	once	TRBV6-5	TRBJ1-2	CASRTAYGYTF	TGTGCCAGCAGAACCGCGTATGGCTACACCTTC
.	.	TRBV27	TRBJ1-2	CASSLSVGRSANYGYTF	TGTGCCAGCAGTTTATCTGTGGGCAGGTCAGCTAACTATGGCTACACCTTC
TRBD1	.	TRBV2	TRBJ1-4	CASSSQGVDEKLFF	TGTGCCAGCAGTTCACAGGGGGTGGATGAAAAACTGTTTTTT
.	once	TRBV12-5	TRBJ2-1	CASGSSVGDNEQFF	TGTGCTAGTGGTTCATCCGTAGGGGACAATGAGCAGTTCTTC
.	.	TRBV24-1	TRBJ2-5	CATSDFNAETQYF	TGTGCCACCAGTGATTTCAACGCAGAGACCCAGTACTTC
.	.	TRBV7-8	TRBJ1-1	CASSSSSEAFF	TGTGCCAGCAGCTCGAGCAGTGAAGCTTTCTTT
TRBD2	.	TRBV2	TRBJ2-5	CASDASGGAGETQYF	TGTGCCAGCGACGCTAGCGGGGGGGCCGGGGAGACCCAGTACTTC
.	.	TRBV5-6	TRBJ1-2	CASSRNGGGYTF	TGTGCCAGCAGCAGGAATGGTGGAGGCTACACCTTC
.	.	TRBV6-2/TRBV6-3	TRBJ1-1	CASSPGPRGARNTEAFF	TGTGCCAGCAGCCCTGGCCCTCGCGGGGCTAGGAACACTGAAGCTTTCTTT
.	.	TRBV7-9	TRBJ1-4	CASSLAAGRLTEKLFF	TGTGCCAGCAGCTTAGCTGCAGGGAGATTAACTGAAAAACTGTTTTTT
.	.	TRBV3-1/TRBV3-2	TRBJ1-5	CASSQVVGDGQPQHF	TGTGCCAGCAGCCAAGTGGTAGGGGATGGTCAGCCCCAGCATTTT
TRBD1	.	TRBV6-2/TRBV6-3	TRBJ2-2	CASSWDFGQGATNTGELFF	TGTGCCAGCAGTTGGGACTTTGGACAGGGGGCAACGAACACCGGGGAGCTGTTTTTT
TRBD2	.	TRBV28	TRBJ2-7	CASSLGASGAHNEQYF	TGTGCCAGCAGTTTAGGCGCTAGCGGGGCCCACAACGAGCAGTACTTC
TRBD1	.	TRBV18	TRBJ2-3	CASSRGTGPTDTQYF	TGTGCCAGCTCCCGAGGGACAGGCCCCACAGATACGCAGTATTTT
.	.	TRBV7-3	TRBJ2-5	CASSRNREETQYF	TGTGCCAGCAGCAGAAACCGTGAGGAGACCCAGTACTTC
.	.	TRBV18	TRBJ1-4	CASSPEGQAEKLFF	TGTGCCAGCTCACCCGAAGGGCAGGCTGAAAAACTGTTTTTT
TRBD1	.	TRBV28	TRBJ1-1	CASTLPGTVEAFF	TGTGCCAGCACATTACCCGGGACAGTTGAAGCTTTCTTT
.	once	TRBV11-2	TRBJ2-2	CASSLEGSGSGELFF	TGTGCCAGCAGCTTAGAAGGGAGTGGGTCCGGGGAGCTGTTTTTT
.	few	TRBV5-1	TRBJ2-7	CASSLAVDSYEQYF	TGCGCCAGCAGCTTGGCGGTGGATAGCTACGAGCAGTACTTC
.	.	TRBV7-6	TRBJ2-2	CASSLQDLTGELFF	TGTGCCAGCAGCTTACAAGACTTGACCGGGGAGCTGTTTTTT
.	.	TRBV2	TRBJ2-1	CASSVFGQSGNEQFF	TGTGCCAGCAGTGTCTTCGGACAGTCCGGCAATGAGCAGTTCTTC
TRBD2	.	TRBV4-2	TRBJ2-1	CASSQAKLAGSYNEQFF	TGTGCCAGCAGCCAGGCTAAACTAGCGGGCTCCTACAATGAGCAGTTCTTC
.	few	TRBV29-1	TRBJ2-1	CSALGPGSRNEQFF	TGCAGCGCCCTGGGACCAGGGTCGCGCAATGAGCAGTTCTTC
TRBD1	.	TRBV12-3/TRBV12-4	TRBJ2-5	CASNVRGQETQYF	TGTGCCAGTAATGTCAGGGGGCAAGAGACCCAGTACTTC